This T cell receptor (beta chain) was sequenced in a study of T cell repertoires in cytomegalovirus infection. Study details: Both a matching HLA type and CMV infection were indicated by public TCR beta signatures.

TCRdb reanalysed the reads using MiXCR and keeps one entry per CDR3 protein. The repertoire holds 55,000 to 85,000 distinct CDR3 sequences, approximately 22% seen once, with roughly 63% in the top ten. For this clonotype: The antigen is undetermined.

CDR3 size: 15 residues. The V gene's germline CDR1 is SGHVS and CDR2 FQNEAQ. The J segment lost 5 bases and the V segment lost 4 bases, leaving 8 bases of the junction unmatched. The TCR sequence derives from a human donor in good health (CMV status not recorded). Some clones in this sample may be carry-over from other donors' samples. The V call is TRBV7-8, the J call TRBJ1-1; 9 bases match TRBD1. The input for sequencing was CD8+ T cells from cultured PBMCs, taken from culture after CMV antigen stimulation. The DNA of the CDR3 is TGTGCCAGCAGCTCAACCCGACAGGGGGTAACTGAAGCTTTCTTT. Its protein is CASSSTRQGVTEAFF.